This T cell receptor (beta chain) is from a study of regulatory T cells in long-lasting Graves disease. Noted time point: newly diagnosed GD, antithyroid drugs for less than 3 months. From PBMCs, RNA was extracted and then used to make the TCR library. Libraries of TCR beta came from iRepertoire HTBI primers plus Arm-PCR of CDR3 regions. Each CDR3 protein is one row after TCRdb ran MiXCR on the multiplex PCR reads. This repertoire shows roughly 610,000 distinct CDR3 sequences, 15% to 20% found once; its top ten account for under 20%. This clonotype was recorded a few times. Germline CDR1 is SGDLS and CDR2 is YYNGEE. This CDR3 contains 17 residues. Trimming removed 0 bases from V and 2 bases from J, with 15 bases in between. In addition, the sample was reused for a study of T cells in Graves' hyperthyroidism and ophthalmopathy. That study reports: Classification by a 13 V-J model distinguished ophthalmopathy from stable hyperthyroidism.

This receptor was identified in a woman in her thirties with Graves disease. The chain combines TRBV9 with TRBJ1-3, with TRBD1 as a possible D gene (5 bases). The sample was peripheral blood mononuclear cells (PBMCs), taken at new diagnosis, from a patient treated with antithyroid drugs. The CDR3 spells CASSVAGTKRTGNTIYF. CDR3 DNA sequence: TGTGCCAGCAGCGTAGCGGGGACCAAGAGGACTGGAAACACCATATATTTT.